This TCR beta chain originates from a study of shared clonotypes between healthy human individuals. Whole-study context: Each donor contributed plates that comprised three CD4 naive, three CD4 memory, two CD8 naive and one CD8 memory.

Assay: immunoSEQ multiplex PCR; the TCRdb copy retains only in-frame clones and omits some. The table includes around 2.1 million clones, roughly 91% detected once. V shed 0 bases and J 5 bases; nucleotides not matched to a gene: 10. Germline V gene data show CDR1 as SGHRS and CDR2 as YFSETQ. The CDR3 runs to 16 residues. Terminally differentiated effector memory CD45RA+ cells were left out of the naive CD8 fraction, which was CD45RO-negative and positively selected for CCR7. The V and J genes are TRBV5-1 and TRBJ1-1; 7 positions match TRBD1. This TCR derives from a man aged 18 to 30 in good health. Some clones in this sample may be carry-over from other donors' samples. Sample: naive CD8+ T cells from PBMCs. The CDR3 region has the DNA TGCGCCAGCAGCTTGGCCACTACAGAGGGGGCAACTGAAGCTTTCTTT. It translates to CASSLATTEGATEAFF.